The sequence of this T cell receptor beta chain was determined in a study of CD8+CD57+ T cells in acquired aplastic anemia. Turning to the study itself: Average DNA yield from sorted CD4+ and CD8+ cells was about 3 ug. Study-wide points: Patients versus controls showed no significant CD8+ Simpson's diversity difference.

In regard to this clonotype: Its antigen is not known.

Genomic DNA, serving as template, underwent TCR beta VDJ and CDR3 profiling. TCRdb itself ran the reads through MiXCR, one entry per CDR3 protein. This table has roughly 170,000 distinct CDR3 sequences, about half appearing once. Patients picked for sequencing had shown CD8+CD57+ cell expansion detected by flow cytometry. Blood came from patients not yet given any therapy. CDR1 is SQVTM, CDR2 ANQGSEA, per germline. The CDR3 is made up of 15 amino acids. Trimming cost V 6 bases and J 7 bases; bases outside gene matches: 14. Material: sorted CD4+, CD8+, or CD8+CD57+ T cells (not recorded which) from PBMCs. The receptor comes from a human donor with aplastic anemia. The chain combines TRBV29-1 with TRBJ1-2; 10 bases match TRBD1. The CDR3 DNA reads as TGCAGCGTCTCACCGGGACAGGGGTTCGGCTGTGGCTACACCTTC. Protein product: CSVSPGQGFGCGYTF.